A selection of T cell receptor beta chains follows, all from one sample in a study of cytomegalovirus exposure and HLA in healthy donors. This table comes from immunoSEQ multiplex PCR, and its TCRdb copy is limited to in-frame clones, with some not included. Seen here are about 120,000 clones, roughly 80% observed once, and the top ten hold approximately 3.5%. Sequences were obtained from PBMCs. The source of these receptors is a woman in her thirties in good health and CMV-seropositive. Both conserved end residues are trimmed from each CDR3. The order of the fields is V gene, D gene, J gene, CDR3 protein. D genes are given only for firm matches.

V gene: TRBV2; D gene: NA; J gene: TRBJ2-7; CDR3 protein: ASSYRDEQY
V gene: TRBV5-6; D gene: TRBD2; J gene: TRBJ2-6; CDR3 protein: ASSLVGGSSGANVLT
V gene: TRBV5-1; D gene: TRBD2; J gene: TRBJ2-2; CDR3 protein: ASSWTSGGSLNTGELF
V gene: TRBV4-3; D gene: TRBD1; J gene: TRBJ1-4; CDR3 protein: ASSQDFDRGLF
V gene: TRBV30; D gene: TRBD2; J gene: TRBJ2-2; CDR3 protein: AWSTGGASAGELF
V gene: TRBV19; D gene: TRBD1; J gene: TRBJ1-1; CDR3 protein: ASSNRQGRNTEAF
V gene: TRBV18; D gene: NA; J gene: TRBJ1-3; CDR3 protein: ASSPALGGHSGNTIY
V gene: TRBV6-4; D gene: NA; J gene: TRBJ2-2; CDR3 protein: ASSDQGQATGELF
V gene: TRBV19; D gene: NA; J gene: TRBJ2-1; CDR3 protein: ASSIYPPRYNEQF
V gene: TRBV5-4; D gene: TRBD2; J gene: TRBJ2-3; CDR3 protein: ASRPPGGGTDTQY
V gene: TRBV6-5; D gene: TRBD2; J gene: TRBJ2-1; CDR3 protein: ASRGLAGGPHEQF
V gene: TRBV7-9; D gene: NA; J gene: TRBJ2-7; CDR3 protein: ASSPPGLRVLEQY
V gene: TRBV4-1; D gene: NA; J gene: TRBJ2-3; CDR3 protein: ASSQRGEAGTDTQY
V gene: TRBV6-1; D gene: NA; J gene: TRBJ2-5; CDR3 protein: ASSQQGLETQY
V gene: TRBV7-9; D gene: NA; J gene: TRBJ1-1; CDR3 protein: ASSMTGNTEAF
V gene: TRBV14; D gene: NA; J gene: TRBJ2-7; CDR3 protein: ASSPRTANYEQY
V gene: TRBV2; D gene: TRBD1; J gene: TRBJ1-1; CDR3 protein: ASSRDSNTEAF
V gene: TRBV4-2; D gene: NA; J gene: TRBJ1-6; CDR3 protein: ASSQESRGWSYNSPLN
V gene: TRBV5-1; D gene: TRBD2; J gene: TRBJ2-3; CDR3 protein: ASRAGVTDTQY
V gene: TRBV18; D gene: NA; J gene: TRBJ1-2; CDR3 protein: ASSPSNSYNYGYT